The 23 T cell receptor beta chains presented below share a single source sample, sequenced in a study of blood T cells in healthy people across ages. PCR was performed a second time for about 7 to 12 cycles using a sample-barcoded 5' primer and a J-beta primer mix. TCRdb processed the 5' RACE reads anew with MiXCR; each CDR3 protein has one entry. Among about 780,000 distinct CDR3 sequences, more than 35% were seen once, and the ten largest hold roughly 18%. Specimen: blood. These receptors were taken from an older man in good health.

About this clonotype itself: A much larger clone differs by one base, so this may be a read error. The chain carries TRBV9 and TRBJ2-1; D remains ambiguous. Germline values: CDR1 SGDLS, CDR2 YYNGEE. The length of the CDR3 is 12 residues. The CDR3 loop is CASSDQSHERFF. The CDR3 region has the DNA TGTGCCAGCAGCGACCAGTCCCATGAGCGGTTCTTC. Filled out from reference TRBV9 and TRBJ2-1, the complete variable domain reads DSGVTQTPKHLITATGQRVTLRCSPRSGDLSVYWYQQSLDQGLQFLIQYYNGEERAKGNILERFSAQQFPDLHSELNLSSLELGDSALYFCASSDQSHERFFGPGTRLTVL.

The chain couples TRBV2 to TRBJ1-5; a possible D gene is TRBD1 (5 bases). Germline assignment: CDR1 SNHLY and CDR2 FYNNEI. Deletions cut 5 bases from V and 2 bases from J, with 16 bases between. This CDR3 has 16 residues. The CDR3 DNA is TGTGCCAGCAGTTCCCGGCGGGGGATGGGCAATCAGCCCCAGCATTTT. Translated: CASSSRRGMGNQPQHF.

This clonotype has just a few counts. The chain is built from TRBV29-1 and TRBJ2-7; a weak D match, TRBD1 (6 bases). V was pared by 3 bases and J by 1 base, with 10 bases between. The CDR3 has 13 amino acids. CDR1 is SQVTM and CDR2 is ANQGSEA in the germline V gene. This CDR3 is CSVDLQGSYEQYF. CDR3 coding DNA: TGCAGCGTTGACTTACAGGGTTCCTACGAGCAGTACTTC.

This clonotype turned up a few times. V gene TRBV29-1 combines with J gene TRBJ1-4; a weak D match, TRBD1 (5 bases). Germline loops: CDR1 SQVTM, CDR2 ANQGSEA. Deletions cut 4 bases from V and 6 bases from J, with 9 bases between. The CDR3 is 12 residues long. CDR3 nucleotides: TGCAGCGTTGGGGGGAGGGATGAAAAACTGTTTTTT. The encoded protein is CSVGGRDEKLFF. The full variable domain, rest sourced from reference TRBV29-1 and TRBJ1-4, is SAVISQKPSRDICQRGTSLTIQCQVDSQVTMMFWYRQQPGQSLTLIATANQGSEATYESGFVIDKFPISRPNLTFSTLTVSNMSPEDSSIYLCSVGGRDEKLFFGSGTQLSVL.

The rearrangement links TRBV19 to TRBJ2-3; 8 bases agree with TRBD2. The CDR3 has 15 amino acids. J lost 3 bases, V lost 1 base, and 3 bases had no gene match. CDR1 and CDR2 from the germline V gene are LNHDA and SQIVND (reference sequence). CDR3 residues: CASSIVLAETDTQYF. CDR3 coding DNA: TGTGCCAGTAGTATAGTACTAGCGGAGACAGATACGCAGTATTTT.

CDR3 sequence: CSAARGSRYEQYF. In DNA form, the CDR3 reads TGCAGTGCTGCCCGCGGTTCGAGGTACGAGCAGTACTTC. This chain links TRBV20-1 with TRBJ2-7; D uncertain. Deletions cut 5 bases from V and 4 bases from J, with 15 bases between. The CDR3 is made up of 13 amino acids. Germline CDR1 reads DFQATT; CDR2 reads SNEGSKA (reference sequence).

The table lists this clonotype with a few counts. The chain has TRBV6-2 or TRBV6-3 and TRBJ2-1, with 7 bases fitting TRBD1. J gave up 1 base and V 6 bases, and 6 bases lay outside the gene matches. The CDR3 is 15 residues long. Germline V gene sequence: CDR1 MNHEY, CDR2 SVGEGT. CDR3 in DNA: TGTGCCAGCAGACTGGACAGGAAATCCTACAATGAGCAGTTCTTC. As protein: CASRLDRKSYNEQFF.

This clonotype was recorded once. V usage is TRBV14 and J usage is TRBJ1-2, with D unresolved. The germline V and J ends were trimmed by 1 base and 8 bases, with 11 bases remaining between them. From germline, CDR1 is SGHDN and CDR2 FVKESK. CDR3 length: 13 residues. The CDR3 reads CASSQVTTAGYTF. As DNA, the CDR3 is TGTGCCAGCAGCCAAGTGACTACAGCGGGCTACACCTTC.

This chain connects TRBV5-1 to TRBJ2-7; 8 nucleotides line up with TRBD2. Germline CDR1 reads SGHRS; CDR2 reads YFSETQ. The V segment lost 0 bases and the J segment 3 bases; nucleotides outside the gene matches: 5. There are 15 residues in the CDR3. CDR3 sequence reads: CASSLDGGRHYEQYF. The CDR3 DNA is TGCGCCAGCAGCTTGGACGGCGGGAGGCACTACGAGCAGTACTTC. Supplemented by reference TRBV5-1 and TRBJ2-7, the full variable domain reads KAGVTQTPRYLIKTRGQQVTLSCSPISGHRSVSWYQQTPGQGLQFLFEYFSETQRNKGNFPGRFSGRQFSNSRSEMNVSTLELGDSALYLCASSLDGGRHYEQYFGPGTRLTVT.

This chain connects TRBV21-1 to TRBJ2-7. TRBV21-1 is marked as a pseudogene. The CDR3 runs 15 residues. CDR3 in DNA: TGTGCCAGCAGCAGCCGACTCCATTTCTCCTACGAGCAGTACTTC. It encodes CASSSRLHFSYEQYF.

This clonotype was seen many times. This chain joins TRBV28 and TRBJ2-5; 9 bases are a match to TRBD2. Trimming took 3 bases from V and 5 from J; bases not matched to a gene: 1. The CDR3 is 13 residues long. Germline CDR1 is MDHEN and CDR2 is SYDVKM. CDR3: CASSFTSGETQYF. The CDR3 bases are TGTGCCAGCAGTTTTACTAGCGGGGAGACCCAGTACTTC.

About this clonotype: Relative to the germline gene, one junction end is altered; a read error may explain this. J is TRBJ2-4 and V is TRBV28; 9 bases map to TRBD1. CDR3 size: 13 residues. Germline CDR1 and CDR2: MDHEN and SYDVKM. CDR3 DNA sequence: TGTACCAGCTGGGACAGGGACAAAAACATTCAGTACTTC. This translates into CTSWDRDKNIQYF.

This clonotype has just a few counts. This sequence joins TRBV20-1 and TRBJ2-1; the match to TRBD2 covers 7 bases. With 3 bases clipped from V and 4 bases from J, the junction kept 9 bases outside the gene matches. This CDR3 spans 15 amino acids. Germline lookup yields CDR1 DFQATT and CDR2 SNEGSKA (reference sequence). The CDR3 nucleotides are TGCAGTGCTAGTACTCAGACTAGCCAGTACAATGAGCAGTTCTTC. Its protein product is CSASTQTSQYNEQFF.

This clonotype was detected ten times or more. The chain uses TRBV12-3 or TRBV12-4 and TRBJ2-5; D call uncertain. CDR3 length: 13 residues. Trimming left V 11 bases short and J 4 bases short, with 17 bases between. The CDR3 sequence is CASHVGGSETQYF. The CDR3 DNA is TGTGCCTCTCATGTGGGTGGCTCAGAGACCCAGTACTTC.

This clonotype showed up many times. The chain carries TRBV7-3 and TRBJ2-3, with TRBD2 identical over 14 bases. Trimming took 5 bases from V and 4 from J; bases not matched to a gene: 11. CDR1 is SGHTA and CDR2 is FQGTGA in the germline V gene. The length of the CDR3 is 18 residues. CDR3 amino acids: CASSVQPGLAGEADTQYF. The DNA of the CDR3 is TGTGCCAGCAGCGTCCAACCGGGACTAGCGGGAGAGGCAGATACGCAGTATTTT.

In its sample, this clonotype was seen many times. The CDR3 loop is CSVTGTSVYNEQFF. As DNA, the CDR3 is TGCAGCGTAACCGGGACTAGCGTCTACAATGAGCAGTTCTTC. The chain has TRBV29-1 and TRBJ2-1, with 10 nucleotides matching TRBD2. CDR3 length: 14 residues. Germline V lookup: CDR1 SQVTM, CDR2 ANQGSEA. V shed 6 bases, J shed 3 bases, and the junction held 5 bases outside the gene matches.

This clonotype occurred a few times. The V call is TRBV12-3 or TRBV12-4, the J call TRBJ1-2; tentative D call: TRBD1 (6 bases). V dropped 2 bases and J dropped 4 bases, with 8 bases sitting between them. This CDR3 is built from 13 residues. The CDR3 DNA follows: TGTGCCAGCAGTTTACAGGGGACCTATGGCTACACCTTC. It translates to CASSLQGTYGYTF.

Only a few counts were recorded for this clonotype. This chain connects TRBV12-3 or TRBV12-4 to TRBJ1-5; TRBD1 aligns across 11 bases. The CDR3 covers 16 residues. Trimming at V came to 6 bases and at J to 3 bases, leaving 7 bases not matched to a gene. In DNA form, the CDR3 reads TGTGCCAGCAGCCATGGACAGGGGGCATCCAATCAGCCCCAGCATTTT. Its translation: CASSHGQGASNQPQHF.

The sample holds a few counts of this clonotype. The chain couples TRBV7-6 to TRBJ2-3, with 14 bases identical to TRBD2. In germline, CDR1 is SGHVS, CDR2 FNYEAQ. This CDR3 is 16 amino acids long. Trimming cost V 1 base and J 5 bases; bases outside gene matches: 2. CDR3 bases: TGTGCCAGCAGCTTAGGACTAGCGGGAGGGATAGATACGCAGTATTTT. Translated, it gives CASSLGLAGGIDTQYF.

The sample holds many counts of this clonotype. The CDR3 region has the DNA TGTGCCAGCAGCTCATCTGGACAGTACGAGCAGTACTTC. Its translation: CASSSSGQYEQYF. This chain uses TRBV7-2 with TRBJ2-7, with D perhaps matching TRBD1 (6 bases). Trimming removed 4 bases from V and 4 bases from J, with 11 bases in between. The germline CDR1 and CDR2 sequences are SGHTA and FQGNSA. The CDR3 has 13 residues.

The V and J genes are TRBV5-5 and TRBJ2-5; D unclear. The V and J ends lost 2 bases and 5 bases respectively, with 10 bases between them. Germline assignment: CDR1 SGHKS and CDR2 YYEKEE (reference sequence). The CDR3 totals 13 residues. For the CDR3, the DNA is TGTGCCAGCAGCTTCAATGTGGGGGAGACCCAGTACTTC. Encoded protein: CASSFNVGETQYF. The full variable domain, completed using reference TRBV5-5 and TRBJ2-5, is DAGVTQSPTHLIKTRGQQVTLRCSPISGHKSVSWYQQVLGQGPQFIFQYYEKEERGRGNFPDRFSARQFPNYSSELNVNALLLGDSALYLCASSFNVGETQYFGPGTRLLVL.

The genes are TRBV20-1 and TRBJ1-6, with TRBD1 as a possible D gene (6 bases). V lost 4 bases, J lost 5 bases, and 18 bases lay in between. The CDR3 runs to 16 residues. Germline lookup yields CDR1 DFQATT and CDR2 SNEGSKA (reference sequence). The CDR3 nucleotides read TGCAGTGCTACCACGACAGGCCCGTTAGATAATTCACCCCTCCACTTT. Translation: CSATTTGPLDNSPLHF.

This clonotype has only a few counts. CDR3 sequence reads: CASSLMRGGSDTQYF. The CDR3 nucleotides are TGTGCCAGCAGTTTAATGCGGGGAGGGTCAGATACGCAGTATTTT. The chain joins TRBV12-3 or TRBV12-4 to TRBJ2-3; TRBD2 agrees at 7 bases. This CDR3 is built from 15 residues. J gave up 4 bases and V 2 bases, and 6 bases lay outside the gene matches.